Shown below are 24 T cell receptor beta chains from a single sample sequenced in a study of shared clonotypes between healthy human individuals. Using immunoSEQ multiplex PCR, the repertoire was profiled, and TCRdb retains in-frame clones only, with some absent. This table holds roughly 650,000 clones, roughly 97% found once. The specimen sequenced was naive CD4+ T cells sorted from blood. Subset described: CD45RA+ positively selected. These receptors all stem from a woman aged 30 to 39 in good health.

The chain couples TRBV19 to TRBJ2-7; either TRBD1 or TRBD2 may supply D (6 bases each). Trimming left V 10 bases short and J 2 bases short, with 18 bases between. This CDR3 is 14 amino acids long. The germline gives CDR1 LNHDA, CDR2 SQIVND (reference sequence). CDR3 DNA sequence: TGTGCCACCACAGTGGCCGGGGGCACCTACGAGCAGTACTTC. It specifies CATTVAGGTYEQYF.

The chain couples TRBV10-2 to TRBJ2-2; 15 bases agree with TRBD2. Looked up from germline, CDR1 is WSHSY and CDR2 is SAAADI. With 5 bases clipped from V and 5 bases from J, the junction kept 6 bases outside the gene matches. The CDR3 has 17 amino acids. DNA of the CDR3: TGCGCCAGCAGTTGGACTAGCGGGAGGGAACAAACCGGGGAGCTGTTTTTT. Its protein product is CASSWTSGREQTGELFF.

The V and J genes are TRBV5-6 and TRBJ2-2; no clear D gene. The germline V and J ends were trimmed by 3 bases and 4 bases, with 4 bases remaining between them. Germline CDR1 reads SGHDT; CDR2 reads YYEEEE. This CDR3 has 12 residues. CDR3 sequence: CASSSVTGELFF. The CDR3, as DNA: TGTGCCAGCAGCTCGGTCACCGGGGAGCTGTTTTTT.

The chain carries TRBV7-2 and TRBJ2-2, with D possibly TRBD2 on 6 matching bases. This CDR3 comprises 16 residues. The germline V and J ends were trimmed by 6 bases and 1 base, with 15 bases remaining between them. CDR1 and CDR2 from the germline V gene are SGHTA and FQGNSA. CDR3 in amino acids: CASRISGTLNTGELFF. DNA of the CDR3: TGTGCCAGCAGAATCTCCGGGACTCTGAACACCGGGGAGCTGTTTTTT.

The chain combines TRBV11-2 with TRBJ1-1; D perhaps matches TRBD1 (5 bases). Germline lookup yields CDR1 SGHAT and CDR2 FQNNGV. This CDR3 comprises 14 residues. Trimming removed 5 bases from V and 5 bases from J, with 15 bases in between. The CDR3 reads CASSQGQGGTEAFF. The CDR3 bases are TGTGCCAGCAGCCAGGGCCAGGGAGGGACTGAAGCTTTCTTT.

The chain has TRBV7-9 and TRBJ2-3, with 9 bases aligning to TRBD2. The CDR3 sequence is 15 residues long. Germline lookup yields CDR1 SEHNR and CDR2 FQNEAQ (reference sequence). V gave up 3 bases and J gave up 2 bases; unmatched junction bases: 3. In nucleotides, the CDR3 is TGTGCCAGCAGCTTGTTAGCGGGAGTCACAGATACGCAGTATTTT. Translation: CASSLLAGVTDTQYF.

This chain uses TRBV28 with TRBJ2-5; TRBD1 matches at 7 bases. The CDR3 contains 13 residues. V lost 7 bases and J lost 4; bases outside the gene matches: 6. Germline values: CDR1 MDHEN, CDR2 SYDVKM. The CDR3 spells CASKRQGRETQYF. CDR3 nucleotides: TGTGCCAGCAAAAGACAGGGACGAGAGACCCAGTACTTC.

The gene calls are TRBV7-9 and TRBJ2-5, with 10 nucleotides matching TRBD1. The V and J ends lost 4 bases and 2 bases, in that order; junction bases with no gene match: 10. CDR3 size: 17 residues. Germline V gives CDR1 SEHNR, CDR2 FQNEAQ (reference sequence). The DNA of the CDR3 is TGTGCCAGCAGCTCCAACCGACAGGGGGCCTTTCAAGAGACCCAGTACTTC. This gives the protein CASSSNRQGAFQETQYF.

The rearrangement joins TRBV4-1 to TRBJ2-1, with TRBD2 as a possible D gene (6 bases). This CDR3 is 17 amino acids long. CDR1 is MGHRA and CDR2 is YSYEKL in the germline V gene. Between the trimmed V and J ends, which lost 0 bases and 8 bases, there was a span of 20 bases. CDR3 protein: CASSQESSAGSIHEQFF. For the CDR3, the DNA is TGCGCCAGCAGCCAAGAAAGTTCGGCGGGATCTATCCATGAGCAGTTCTTC.

The genes are TRBV4-1 and TRBJ2-7; a possible D gene is TRBD2 (6 bases). The V end lost 4 bases, the J end lost 0 bases, and 13 bases lay between the germline ends. The length of the CDR3 is 15 residues. CDR1 is MGHRA and CDR2 is YSYEKL in the germline V gene. CDR3 region: CASSPLAQSSYEQYF. The CDR3 region has the DNA TGCGCCAGCAGCCCTCTAGCGCAGAGCTCCTACGAGCAGTACTTC.

This clone was seen just once. The chain uses TRBV15 and TRBJ1-2, with D tentatively TRBD1 (5 bases). CDR1 is LNHNV and CDR2 is YYDKDF in the germline V gene (reference sequence). The germline V and J ends were trimmed by 0 bases and 9 bases, with 11 bases remaining between them. The length of the CDR3 is 13 residues. The CDR3 DNA reads TGTGCCACCAGCAGAGATGAGTACAGGAGCTACACCTTC. It yields the protein CATSRDEYRSYTF.

This chain connects TRBV25-1 to TRBJ1-4; no definite D call. Germline V gene lookup returns CDR1 MGHDK and CDR2 SYGVNS. Trimming left V 3 bases short and J 5 bases short, with 19 bases between. The CDR3 runs 17 residues. The CDR3 DNA follows: TGTGCCAGCAGTGACCCATCTTGGGTGGGCCTAAATGAAAAACTGTTTTTT. It yields the protein CASSDPSWVGLNEKLFF.

The V gene is TRBV5-6, the J gene TRBJ1-6; TRBD1 matches at 9 bases. This CDR3 spans 15 amino acids. Germline CDR1 and CDR2: SGHDT and YYEEEE. Trimming took 4 bases from V and 10 from J; bases not matched to a gene: 9. The chain's CDR3 is CASSVAGTGISPLHF. In DNA, the CDR3 is TGTGCCAGCAGCGTAGCCGGGACAGGGATATCACCCCTCCACTTT.

The chain combines TRBV28 with TRBJ2-7, with 7 bases identical to TRBD1. This CDR3 spans 15 amino acids. The junction had 10 bases not matched to a gene; V was cut back by 3 bases and J by 5 bases. CDR1 and CDR2 (germline): MDHEN, SYDVKM. The CDR3 is CASSFSTGAIHEQYF. The CDR3 DNA follows: TGTGCCAGCAGTTTCAGTACAGGGGCAATCCACGAGCAGTACTTC. The variable domain in full, with the rest retrieved from reference TRBV28 and TRBJ2-7, is DVKVTQSSRYLVKRTGEKVFLECVQDMDHENMFWYRQDPGLGLRLIYFSYDVKMKEKGDIPEGYSVSREKKERFSLILESASTNQTSMYLCASSFSTGAIHEQYFGPGTRLTVT.

The chain couples TRBV28 to TRBJ1-1; D perhaps matches TRBD1 (5 bases). Per germline, CDR1 MDHEN and CDR2 SYDVKM. With 1 base removed from V and 5 bases from J, the gap between germline ends came to 14 bases. The CDR3 runs to 15 residues. CDR3 nucleotide sequence: TGTGCCAGCAGTTTATCGGCAGGGATAGGAACTGAAGCTTTCTTT. Its translation is CASSLSAGIGTEAFF.

The genes are TRBV7-3 and TRBJ2-3, with TRBD2 identical over 7 bases. Trimming cost V 5 bases and J 1 base; bases outside gene matches: 12. The CDR3 has 17 amino acids. Germline V lookup: CDR1 SGHTA, CDR2 FQGTGA. CDR3 DNA: TGTGCCAGCAGCCTCGCCAGCGGGATGGTAGGCACAGATACGCAGTATTTT. It specifies CASSLASGMVGTDTQYF.

V usage is TRBV4-1 and J usage is TRBJ2-1; 8 bases match TRBD2. The CDR3 consists of 15 residues. Germline V gene lookup returns CDR1 MGHRA and CDR2 YSYEKL. V lost 4 bases to trimming and J lost 7 bases; unmatched junction nucleotides: 9. The CDR3 DNA sequence: TGCGCCAGCAGCCTCGGGGCTAGCGGGTTAAATGAGCAGTTCTTC. This codes for CASSLGASGLNEQFF.

The rearrangement joins TRBV11-2 to TRBJ2-1; D may be TRBD2 (5 bases). V was pared by 5 bases and J by 4 bases, with 15 bases between. From germline, CDR1 is SGHAT and CDR2 FQNNGV. The CDR3 is made up of 15 amino acids. In DNA form, the CDR3 reads TGTGCCAGCAGCGCCGCCCACGGGGTTTACAATGAGCAGTTCTTC. Its translation: CASSAAHGVYNEQFF.

The chain links TRBV11-2 to TRBJ1-4; no clear D gene. Trimming pared 1 base from V and 8 bases from J, leaving 11 bases between. The CDR3 loop spans 14 amino acids. Germline V gives CDR1 SGHAT, CDR2 FQNNGV. In nucleotides, the CDR3 is TGTGCCAGCAGCTTAGGTCCGGGTTGGGAAAAACTGTTTTTT. This translates into CASSLGPGWEKLFF. Variable domain in full (rest from reference TRBV11-2 and TRBJ1-4): EAGVAQSPRYKIIEKRQSVAFWCNPISGHATLYWYQQILGQGPKLLIQFQNNGVVDDSQLPKDRFSAERLKGVDSTLKIQPAKLEDSAVYLCASSLGPGWEKLFFGSGTQLSVL.

The gene calls are TRBV28 and TRBJ1-1; D possibly corresponds to TRBD1 (6 bases). V lost 4 bases to trimming and J lost 4 bases, with 22 bases between them. This CDR3 spans 17 amino acids. The germline CDR1 and CDR2 sequences are MDHEN and SYDVKM. The CDR3 loop is CASSSDYNRAGGTEAFF. The CDR3 DNA reads TGTGCCAGCAGTTCCGATTATAACAGGGCCGGGGGCACTGAAGCTTTCTTT.

Here the CDR3 reads CASSFLGDRLNSGNTIYF. The DNA for the CDR3 is TGTGCCAGCAGCTTTTTGGGGGACAGGCTAAACTCTGGAAACACCATATATTTT. J is TRBJ1-3 and V is TRBV7-9; 8 nucleotides line up with TRBD1. Germline V gene lookup returns CDR1 SEHNR and CDR2 FQNEAQ (reference sequence). The V gene end was trimmed by 3 bases and the J gene end by 0 bases; junction bases not matched to a gene: 10. CDR3 size: 18 residues.

The chain combines TRBV28 with TRBJ2-7; D is undetermined. The CDR3 sequence is 14 residues long. V lost 6 bases and J 7 bases, leaving 19 bases between the germline ends. In germline, CDR1 is MDHEN, CDR2 SYDVKM. CDR3 coding DNA: TGTGCCAGCAGCCCACCTAAGGGATTTGGGGAGCAGTACTTC. The encoded protein is CASSPPKGFGEQYF.

The V call is TRBV6-5, the J call TRBJ1-5; tentative D call: TRBD1 (6 bases). This CDR3 spans 16 amino acids. The germline CDR1 and CDR2 sequences are MNHEY and SVGAGI. V was shortened by 2 bases and J by 1 base, with 12 bases between the two germline ends. DNA of the CDR3: TGTGCCAGCAGTTACGGGGGCGGGGGAAGCAATCAGCCCCAGCATTTT. Its translation: CASSYGGGGSNQPQHF.

The J gene is TRBJ2-1, the V gene TRBV5-4; tentative D call: TRBD1 (5 bases). This CDR3 region has 15 residues. Looked up from germline, CDR1 is SGHNT and CDR2 is YYREEE (reference sequence). Trimming removed 1 base at V and 6 bases at J, with 14 bases between. This CDR3 is CASSLSGPSFNEQFF. The CDR3 DNA reads as TGTGCCAGCAGCTTGTCAGGGCCTAGTTTCAATGAGCAGTTCTTC.